This passage covers 13 T cell receptor beta chains from one sample sequenced in a study of T cell responses to AZD1222 COVID-19 vaccine listed by TCRdb under 2021. Library preparation was by the immunoSEQ multiplex PCR assay. Here the immuneACCESS table is served through TCRdb, limited to in-frame sequences with V and J called. Missing clones are a known gap in these copies; in checked studies unresolved V genes cover under half, and the rest lacks a known reason. Recorded for this sample are 140,000 or so clones; approximately 92% of them occurred a single time. 1.5% to 2% of the sample belongs to the ten largest clones. The sample's time point label, decoded: baseline before first vaccination. This material consisted of peripheral blood, taken on day 0 of AZD1222 vaccination. The origin of the receptors is an adult in good health.

The chain combines TRBV19 with TRBJ1-2, with D possibly TRBD1 on 5 matching bases. Germline V gives CDR1 LNHDA, CDR2 SQIVND (reference sequence). The V end lost 4 bases, the J end lost 8 bases, and 11 bases lay between the germline ends. This CDR3 is 12 amino acids long. This chain's CDR3 is CASSNSGYGYTF. The CDR3 DNA reads as TGTGCCAGTAGTAACTCAGGGTACGGCTACACCTTC.

This chain uses TRBV5-6 with TRBJ2-2; a weak D match, TRBD1 (6 bases). Germline lookup yields CDR1 SGHDT and CDR2 YYEEEE. This CDR3 is built from 14 residues. V dropped 3 bases and J dropped 1 base, with 7 bases sitting between them. Written as DNA, the CDR3 is TGTGCCAGCAGCTGGGGACAGAACACCGGGGAGCTGTTTTTT. Translated, it gives CASSWGQNTGELFF.

This clone was observed a few times. This rearrangement joins TRBV24-1 to TRBJ2-3; weak D call: TRBD1 (6 bases). The CDR3 spans 15 residues. The V gene lost 2 bases and the J gene lost 2 bases, with 10 bases spanning the gap. Germline CDR1 is KGHDR and CDR2 is SFDVKD. Written as DNA, the CDR3 is TGTGCCACCAGTGATTCAGGGGTCCCCACAGATACGCAGTATTTT. Protein sequence: CATSDSGVPTDTQYF.

The rearrangement links TRBV4-1 to TRBJ2-3, with 13 bases fitting TRBD2. The CDR3 extends over 18 amino acids. Germline V gene data show CDR1 as MGHRA and CDR2 as YSYEKL. V lost 2 bases and J lost 5; bases outside the gene matches: 10. CDR3 sequence reads: CASSQQIGTSGTKDTQYF. In DNA, the CDR3 is TGCGCCAGCAGCCAACAAATAGGGACTAGCGGGACGAAAGATACGCAGTATTTT.

The chain carries TRBV11-2 and TRBJ2-3; D is tentatively TRBD1 or TRBD2 (5 bases each). This CDR3 comprises 13 residues. Germline V gives CDR1 SGHAT, CDR2 FQNNGV. V was shortened by 5 bases and J by 5 bases, with 11 bases between the two germline ends. The CDR3 sequence: CASSQGRGDTQYF. CDR3 in DNA: TGTGCCAGCAGCCAGGGCCGGGGAGATACGCAGTATTTT.

The chain links TRBV28 to TRBJ2-1; D is uncertain. The CDR3 contains 13 residues. Germline V gene data show CDR1 as MDHEN and CDR2 as SYDVKM. With 6 bases removed from V and 2 bases from J, the gap between germline ends came to 8 bases. DNA of the CDR3: TGTGCCAGCAGCCTGTTAACCTACAATGAGCAGTTCTTC. This gives the protein CASSLLTYNEQFF.

This sequence joins TRBV5-4 and TRBJ1-6, with D possibly matching TRBD1 (6 bases). The germline CDR1 and CDR2 sequences are SGHNT and YYREEE (reference sequence). This CDR3 contains 15 residues. Deletions cut 4 bases from V and 10 bases from J, with 18 bases between. The CDR3 region has the DNA TGTGCCAGCAGCCTTCGTAGGGGGGCCGAATCACCCCTCCACTTT. This encodes CASSLRRGAESPLHF.

V usage is TRBV2 and J usage is TRBJ2-2; tentative D call: TRBD1 (5 bases). Germline V CDR1 and CDR2: SNHLY, FYNNEI. V lost 7 bases and J 9 bases, leaving 12 bases between the germline ends. The CDR3 runs 12 residues. The CDR3 nucleotides are TGTGCCAGCACAGGGCCGAAGCGGGAGCTGTTTTTT. Its protein is CASTGPKRELFF. Based on the CDR3 plus reference TRBV2 and TRBJ2-2, the full variable domain is EPEVTQTPSHQVTQMGQEVILRCVPISNHLYFYWYRQILGQKVEFLVSFYNNEISEKSEIFDDQFSVERPDGSNFTLKIRSTKLEDSAMYFCASTGPKRELFFGEGSRLTVL.

The rearrangement uses TRBV19 and TRBJ2-7; weak D call: TRBD1 (5 bases). Trimming stripped 7 bases from V and 0 bases from J, with 13 bases between. This CDR3 has 14 residues. The germline V gene has CDR1 LNHDA and CDR2 SQIVND (reference sequence). CDR3 sequence (DNA): TGTGCCAGTAAAGGACACCGGAGCTCCTACGAGCAGTACTTC. It encodes CASKGHRSSYEQYF. Full variable domain (missing parts from reference TRBV19 and TRBJ2-7): DGGITQSPKYLFRKEGQNVTLSCEQNLNHDAMYWYRQDPGQGLRLIYYSQIVNDFQKGDIAEGYSVSREKKESFPLTVTSAQKNPTAFYLCASKGHRSSYEQYFGPGTRLTVT.

This clone was counted once. This chain connects TRBV5-4 to TRBJ2-2; a possible D gene is TRBD1 (5 bases). The length of the CDR3 is 16 residues. The germline V gene encodes CDR1 SGHNT and CDR2 YYREEE (reference sequence). Trimming removed 1 base from V and 0 bases from J, with 10 bases in between. The CDR3 nucleotides read TGTGCCAGCAGCTTGAAGGGGATAACGAACACCGGGGAGCTGTTTTTT. Its protein product is CASSLKGITNTGELFF.

The chain carries TRBV19 and TRBJ2-3, with 11 bases lining up with TRBD2. The germline V gene has CDR1 LNHDA and CDR2 SQIVND (reference sequence). The CDR3 is 15 residues long. J lost 3 bases, V lost 4 bases, and 3 bases had no gene match. The CDR3 sequence is CASSTSGGITDTQYF. The CDR3 nucleotides are TGTGCCAGTAGTACTAGCGGGGGGATAACAGATACGCAGTATTTT.

Concerning this clone itself: The junction differs from germline at one of its ends, possibly a read error. The chain combines TRBV7-9 with TRBJ2-3; no clear D gene. Germline CDR1 and CDR2: SEHNR and FQNEAQ (reference sequence). This CDR3 is built from 14 residues. The CDR3 DNA follows: TGTGCCAGCAGCTTAGAATTCCGCACGGATACGCAGTATTTT. Translated, it gives CASSLEFRTDTQYF.

The rearrangement uses TRBV19 and TRBJ2-5; D perhaps matches TRBD1 (6 bases). Germline V gives CDR1 LNHDA, CDR2 SQIVND (reference sequence). Trimming pared 6 bases from V and 1 base from J, leaving 15 bases between. The CDR3 has 15 amino acids. CDR3 sequence: CASSGAGVLQETQYF. The CDR3 region has the DNA TGTGCCAGTAGCGGGGCAGGGGTTCTCCAAGAGACCCAGTACTTC.